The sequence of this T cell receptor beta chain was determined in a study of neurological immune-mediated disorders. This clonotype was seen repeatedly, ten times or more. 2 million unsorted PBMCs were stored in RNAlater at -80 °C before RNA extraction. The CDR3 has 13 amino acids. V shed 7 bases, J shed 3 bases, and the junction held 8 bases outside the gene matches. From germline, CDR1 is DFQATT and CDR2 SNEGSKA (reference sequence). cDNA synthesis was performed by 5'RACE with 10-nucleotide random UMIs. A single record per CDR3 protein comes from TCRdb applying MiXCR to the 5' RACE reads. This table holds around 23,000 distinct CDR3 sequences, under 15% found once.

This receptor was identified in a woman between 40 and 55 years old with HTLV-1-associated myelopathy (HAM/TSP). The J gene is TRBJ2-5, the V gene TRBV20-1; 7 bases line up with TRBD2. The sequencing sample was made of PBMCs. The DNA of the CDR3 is TGCAGTGTCCCACCCCGGGGGGAAGAGACCCAGTACTTC. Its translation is CSVPPRGEETQYF.